The text below deals with one TCR beta chain. PCR employed 60 Vbeta and 13 Jbeta primers. TCRdb's table, derived via immunoSEQ multiplex PCR, lists solely in-frame clones and lacks some. The data show 150,000 or so clones, with 83% seen just once and roughly 4% held by the top ten. This specimen comes from a study of cytomegalovirus exposure and HLA in healthy donors. The germline V gene has CDR1 SGHRS and CDR2 YFSETQ. The CDR3 extends over 15 amino acids. The V end was cut by 4 bases, the J end by 1 base, with 14 bases between. The chain carries TRBV5-1 and TRBJ1-1; a possible D gene is TRBD1 (5 bases). This clonotype originated in a man aged 45-65 years in good health and CMV-seropositive. The sequenced sample was PBMCs. CDR3 nucleotides: TGCGCCAGCAGCCAGGGTCAGACTCCGAACACTGAAGCTTTCTTT. It translates to CASSQGQTPNTEAFF. Full variable domain (remainder filled in from reference TRBV5-1 and TRBJ1-1): KAGVTQTPRYLIKTRGQQVTLSCSPISGHRSVSWYQQTPGQGLQFLFEYFSETQRNKGNFPGRFSGRQFSNSRSEMNVSTLELGDSALYLCASSQGQTPNTEAFFGQGTRLTVV.